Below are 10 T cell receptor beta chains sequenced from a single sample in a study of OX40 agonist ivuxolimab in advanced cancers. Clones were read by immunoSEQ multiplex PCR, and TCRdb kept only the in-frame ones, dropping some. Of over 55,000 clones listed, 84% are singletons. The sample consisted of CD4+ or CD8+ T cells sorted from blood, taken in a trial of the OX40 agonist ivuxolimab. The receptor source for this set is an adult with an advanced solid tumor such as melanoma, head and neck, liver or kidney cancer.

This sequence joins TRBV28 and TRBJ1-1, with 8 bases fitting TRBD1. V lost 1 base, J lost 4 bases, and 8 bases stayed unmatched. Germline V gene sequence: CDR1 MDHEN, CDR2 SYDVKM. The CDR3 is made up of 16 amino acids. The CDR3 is CASSLFQGASRTEAFF. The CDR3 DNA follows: TGTGCCAGCAGTTTATTCCAGGGGGCGAGTCGCACTGAAGCTTTCTTT.

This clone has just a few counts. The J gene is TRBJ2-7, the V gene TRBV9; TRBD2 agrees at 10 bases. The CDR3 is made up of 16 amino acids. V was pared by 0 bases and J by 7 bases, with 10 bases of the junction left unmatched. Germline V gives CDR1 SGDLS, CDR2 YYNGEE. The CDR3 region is CASSVVEGLAGEEQYF. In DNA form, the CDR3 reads TGTGCCAGCAGCGTAGTAGAAGGGCTAGCGGGAGAGGAGCAGTACTTC.

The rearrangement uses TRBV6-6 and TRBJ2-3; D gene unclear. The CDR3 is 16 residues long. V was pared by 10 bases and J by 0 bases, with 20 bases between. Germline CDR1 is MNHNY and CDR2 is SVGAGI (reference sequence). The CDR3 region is CATTELGIDSTDTQYF. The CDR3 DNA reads TGTGCCACCACAGAACTGGGAATTGACAGCACAGATACGCAGTATTTT.

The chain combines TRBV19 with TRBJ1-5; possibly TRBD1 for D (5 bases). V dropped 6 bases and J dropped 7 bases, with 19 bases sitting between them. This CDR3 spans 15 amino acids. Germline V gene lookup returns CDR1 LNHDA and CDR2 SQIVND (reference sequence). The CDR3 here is CASSTMAGSDQPQHF. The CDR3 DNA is TGTGCCAGTAGCACCATGGCAGGGTCCGACCAGCCCCAGCATTTT.

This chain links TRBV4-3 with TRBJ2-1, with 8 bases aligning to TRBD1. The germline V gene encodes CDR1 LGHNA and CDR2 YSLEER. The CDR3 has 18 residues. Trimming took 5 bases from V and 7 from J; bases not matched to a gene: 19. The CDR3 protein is CASSEYPTGTGEYNEQFF. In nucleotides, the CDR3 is TGCGCCAGCAGCGAGTACCCAACCGGGACAGGAGAATATAATGAGCAGTTCTTC.

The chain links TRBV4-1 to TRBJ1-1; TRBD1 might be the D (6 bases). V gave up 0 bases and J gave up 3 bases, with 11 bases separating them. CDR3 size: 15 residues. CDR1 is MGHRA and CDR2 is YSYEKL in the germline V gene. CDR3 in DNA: TGCGCCAGCAGCCAAGATTGGAGGGGGGACACTGAAGCTTTCTTT. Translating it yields CASSQDWRGDTEAFF.

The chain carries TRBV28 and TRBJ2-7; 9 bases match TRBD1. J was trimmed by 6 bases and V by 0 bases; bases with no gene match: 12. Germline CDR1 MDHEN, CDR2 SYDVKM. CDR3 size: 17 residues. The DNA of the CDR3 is TGTGCCAGCAGTTTATGGGGAGGGACAGGGAAACGTGCCGAGCAGTACTTC. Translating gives CASSLWGGTGKRAEQYF. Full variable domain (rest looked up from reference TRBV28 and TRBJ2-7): DVKVTQSSRYLVKRTGEKVFLECVQDMDHENMFWYRQDPGLGLRLIYFSYDVKMKEKGDIPEGYSVSREKKERFSLILESASTNQTSMYLCASSLWGGTGKRAEQYFGPGTRLTVT.

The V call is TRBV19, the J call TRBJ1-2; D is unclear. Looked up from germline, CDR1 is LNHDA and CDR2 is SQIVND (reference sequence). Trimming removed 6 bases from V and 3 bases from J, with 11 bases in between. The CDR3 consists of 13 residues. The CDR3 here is CASSLAADYGYTF. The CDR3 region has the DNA TGTGCCAGTAGCCTGGCAGCCGACTATGGCTACACCTTC.

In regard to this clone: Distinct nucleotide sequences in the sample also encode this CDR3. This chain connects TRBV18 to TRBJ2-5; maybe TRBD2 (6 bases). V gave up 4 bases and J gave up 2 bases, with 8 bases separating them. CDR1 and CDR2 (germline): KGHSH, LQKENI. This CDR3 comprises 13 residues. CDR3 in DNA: TGTGCCAGCTCACGGGCGGGGCAAGAGACCCAGTACTTC. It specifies CASSRAGQETQYF.

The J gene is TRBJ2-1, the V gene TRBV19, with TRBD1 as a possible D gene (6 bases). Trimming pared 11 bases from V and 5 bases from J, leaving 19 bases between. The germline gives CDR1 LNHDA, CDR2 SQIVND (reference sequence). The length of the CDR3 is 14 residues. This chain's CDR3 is CAASPTGLDNEQFF. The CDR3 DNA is TGTGCCGCCTCGCCCACAGGGTTGGACAATGAGCAGTTCTTC.